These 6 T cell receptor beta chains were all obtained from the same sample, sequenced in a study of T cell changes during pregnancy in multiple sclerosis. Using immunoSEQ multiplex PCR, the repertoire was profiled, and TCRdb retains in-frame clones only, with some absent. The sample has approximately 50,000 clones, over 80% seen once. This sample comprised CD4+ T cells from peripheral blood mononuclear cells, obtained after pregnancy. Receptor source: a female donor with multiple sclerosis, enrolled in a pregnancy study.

The CDR3 sequence is CASSQAGGTRTQYF. The CDR3 DNA reads TGTGCCAGCAGCCAAGCTGGCGGGACTCGGACCCAGTACTTC. V is TRBV4-2 and J is TRBJ2-5; D perhaps matches TRBD2 (6 bases). Deletions cut 1 base from V and 7 bases from J, with 13 bases between. Germline CDR1 is LGHNA and CDR2 is YNFKEQ. CDR3 length: 14 residues.

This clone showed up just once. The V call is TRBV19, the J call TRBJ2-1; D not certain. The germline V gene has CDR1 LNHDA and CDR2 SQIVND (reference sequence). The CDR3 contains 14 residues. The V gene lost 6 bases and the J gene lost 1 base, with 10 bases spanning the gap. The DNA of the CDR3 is TGTGCCAGTAGCCCTGTCCAGTCCTACAATGAGCAGTTCTTC. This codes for CASSPVQSYNEQFF.

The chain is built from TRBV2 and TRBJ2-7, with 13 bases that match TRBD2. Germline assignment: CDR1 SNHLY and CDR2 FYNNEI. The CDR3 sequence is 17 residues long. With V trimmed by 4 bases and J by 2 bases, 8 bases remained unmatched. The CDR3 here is CASSGVTSGRIPYEQYF. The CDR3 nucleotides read TGTGCCAGCAGTGGTGTGACTAGCGGGAGGATCCCCTACGAGCAGTACTTC.

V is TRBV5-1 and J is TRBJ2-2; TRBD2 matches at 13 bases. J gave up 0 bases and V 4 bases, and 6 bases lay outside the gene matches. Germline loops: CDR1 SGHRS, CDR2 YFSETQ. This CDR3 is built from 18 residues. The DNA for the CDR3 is TGCGCCAGCAGCGATACTAGCGGGAGGGCCGCGAACACCGGGGAGCTGTTTTTT. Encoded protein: CASSDTSGRAANTGELFF.

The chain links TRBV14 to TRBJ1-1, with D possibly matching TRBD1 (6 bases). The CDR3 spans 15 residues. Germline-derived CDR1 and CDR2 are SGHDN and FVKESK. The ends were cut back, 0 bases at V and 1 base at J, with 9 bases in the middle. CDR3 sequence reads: CASSQEGARNTEAFF. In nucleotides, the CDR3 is TGTGCCAGCAGCCAAGAGGGGGCGCGGAACACTGAAGCTTTCTTT.

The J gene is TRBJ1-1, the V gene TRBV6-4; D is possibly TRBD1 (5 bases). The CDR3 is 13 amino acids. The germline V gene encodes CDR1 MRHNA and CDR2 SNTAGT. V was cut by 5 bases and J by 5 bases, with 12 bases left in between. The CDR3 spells CASSQGSGTEAFF. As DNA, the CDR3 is TGTGCCAGCAGTCAGGGCTCCGGGACTGAAGCTTTCTTT.